Sequencing of this T cell receptor beta chain was carried out in a study of siplizumab effects on memory and regulatory T cells. Study results and limitations: Proliferating siplizumab-cultured Tregs lacked confirmed suppressive function. Under siplizumab, an average approximately 71% of mappable alloreactive CD4+ clones were Treg-derived, compared with more than 25% in controls.

TCRdb's table, derived via immunoSEQ multiplex PCR, lists solely in-frame clones and lacks some. The sample has about 120,000 clones, 90% to 95% seen once. This CDR3 comprises 17 residues. V gave up 2 bases and J gave up 3 bases; unmatched junction bases: 7. The V gene's germline CDR1 is KGHSH and CDR2 LQKENI. About this clone itself: Its matching antigen is unknown.

The specimen sequenced was non-Treg CD4+ T cells sorted from blood. This clonotype was sampled from a human donor in good health. The chain uses TRBV18 and TRBJ2-1, with TRBD1 matching over 10 bases. In DNA, the CDR3 is TGTGCCAGCTCACCAAAAACCGGGACAGGGGTCTACAATGAGCAGTTCTTC. Its protein product is CASSPKTGTGVYNEQFF.